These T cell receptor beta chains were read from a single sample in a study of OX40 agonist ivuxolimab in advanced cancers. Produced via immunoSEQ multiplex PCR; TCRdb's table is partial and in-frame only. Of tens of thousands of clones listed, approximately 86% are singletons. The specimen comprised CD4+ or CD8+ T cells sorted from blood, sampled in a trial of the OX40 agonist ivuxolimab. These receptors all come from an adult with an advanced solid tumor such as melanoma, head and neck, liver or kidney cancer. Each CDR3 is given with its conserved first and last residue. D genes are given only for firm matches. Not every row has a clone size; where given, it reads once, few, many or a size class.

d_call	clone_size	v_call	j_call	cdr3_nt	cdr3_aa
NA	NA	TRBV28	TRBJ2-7	TGTGCCAGCAGTTTTAGGGCAAAGGGACAACCCTACGAGCAGTACTTC	CASSFRAKGQPYEQYF
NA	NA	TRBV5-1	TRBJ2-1	TGCGCCAGCAGCGAATCACCGGGGAACTCCTACAATGAGCAGTTCTTC	CASSESPGNSYNEQFF
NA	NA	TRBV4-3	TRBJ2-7	TGCGCCAGCAGCCAAGGGCCGGAGGAGAACTACGAGCAGTACTTC	CASSQGPEENYEQYF
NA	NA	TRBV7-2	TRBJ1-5	TGTGCCAGCAGCCAGAACGACTATCAGCCCCAGCATTTT	CASSQNDYQPQHF
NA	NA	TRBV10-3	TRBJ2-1	TGTGCCATCTCCTGGGCCAATGAGCAGTTCTTC	CAISWANEQFF
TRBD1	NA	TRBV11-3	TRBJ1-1	TGTGCCAGCAGACCAGGGGGCGAAGTCACTGAAGCTTTCTTT	CASRPGGEVTEAFF
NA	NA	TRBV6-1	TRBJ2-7	TGTGCCAGCGGGGTTACCTACGAGCAGTACTTC	CASGVTYEQYF
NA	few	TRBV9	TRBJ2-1	TGTGCCAGCAGCGTAGGTTTTGATGGCGTTAGCTCCTACAATGAGCAGTTCTTC	CASSVGFDGVSSYNEQFF
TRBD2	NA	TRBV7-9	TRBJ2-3	TGTGCCAGCAGCTTACTAGCGGGGGGAACCACAGATACGCAGTATTTT	CASSLLAGGTTDTQYF
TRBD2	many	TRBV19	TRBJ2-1	TGTGCCAGTAGTATTAATAGCGGGAGGGCGGGTGAGCAGTTCTTC	CASSINSGRAGEQFF
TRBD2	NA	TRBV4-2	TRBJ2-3	TGTGCCAGCAGCGGGACTAGCGGGAGGGGTGCAGATACGCAGTATTTT	CASSGTSGRGADTQYF
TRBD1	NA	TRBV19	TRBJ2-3	TGTGCCAGTAGCCCTCCGCCCGGGACAGGGGGTTCTGATACGCAGTATTTT	CASSPPPGTGGSDTQYF
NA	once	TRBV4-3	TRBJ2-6	TGCGCCAGCAGCCTTCCAGTCTCTGGGGCCAACGTCCTGACTTTC	CASSLPVSGANVLTF
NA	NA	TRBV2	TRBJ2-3	TGTGCCAGCAGTGGGGCGGGAACTAGCACAGATACGCAGTATTTT	CASSGAGTSTDTQYF
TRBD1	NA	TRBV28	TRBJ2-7	TGTGCCAGCAGCCCCAGACAGGGTGAAAACGAGCAGTACTTC	CASSPRQGENEQYF
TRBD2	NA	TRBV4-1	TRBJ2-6	TGCGCCAGCAGCCAGATAGCGGGAGTCCCTGGGGCCAACGTCCTGACTTTC	CASSQIAGVPGANVLTF
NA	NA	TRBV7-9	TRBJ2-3	TGTGCCAGCAGCCCCCAGGGCACAGATACGCAGTATTTT	CASSPQGTDTQYF
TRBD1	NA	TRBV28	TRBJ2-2	TGTGCCAGCAGTTCTGAGGGGGCCGCGAACACCGGGGAGCTGTTTTTT	CASSSEGAANTGELFF
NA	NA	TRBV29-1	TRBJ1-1	TGCAGCGTTGGGGAGTCGAACACTGAAGCTTTCTTT	CSVGESNTEAFF
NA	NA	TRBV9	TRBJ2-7	TGTGCCAGCAGTAAGGGACTGACTCCCTACGAGCAGTACTTC	CASSKGLTPYEQYF
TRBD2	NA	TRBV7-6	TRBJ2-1	TGTGCCAGCAGCTCCCGGCTAGCGGGGTCCTACAATGAGCAGTTCTTC	CASSSRLAGSYNEQFF
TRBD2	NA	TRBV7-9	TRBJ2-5	TGTGCCAGCAGCTTAGCGGGAGGGGAGACCCAGTACTTC	CASSLAGGETQYF
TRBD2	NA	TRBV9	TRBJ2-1	TGTGCCAGCAGCGTAGCCAGCGGGGCCAGCTCCTACAATGAGCAGTTCTTC	CASSVASGASSYNEQFF
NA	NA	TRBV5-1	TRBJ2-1	TGCGCCAGCAGCTTGGGACCGAGGGGGGTGGATGAGCAGTTCTTC	CASSLGPRGVDEQFF
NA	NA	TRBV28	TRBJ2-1	TGTGCCAGCAGTTCCGTACTTTACAATGAGCAGTTCTTC	CASSSVLYNEQFF
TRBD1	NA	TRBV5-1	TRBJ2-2	TGCGCCAGCAGCCCAGGGACAGGGGGCACCGGGGAGCTGTTTTTT	CASSPGTGGTGELFF
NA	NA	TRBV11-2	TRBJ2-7	TGTGCCAGCAGCTTTTTGCGGTACGAGCAGTACTTC	CASSFLRYEQYF
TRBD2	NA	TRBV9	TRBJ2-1	TGTGCCAGCAGCGTAGATTGGACTAGCAACAATGAGCAGTTCTTC	CASSVDWTSNNEQFF
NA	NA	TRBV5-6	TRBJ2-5	TGTGCCAGCAGCTTGACAGGTTACAGGGTCCATGCCCAGTACTTC	CASSLTGYRVHAQYF
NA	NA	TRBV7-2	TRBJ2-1	TGTGCCAGCAGCTTAGGCTTAGCCCCATTTGAGCAGTTCTTC	CASSLGLAPFEQFF
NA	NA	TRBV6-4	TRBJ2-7	TGTGCCAGCAGTGACAGGGCGGTCGAGCAGTACTTC	CASSDRAVEQYF
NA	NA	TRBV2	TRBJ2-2	TGTGCCAGCAGTGAGGAGACATTCGGCGGGGAGCTGTTTTTT	CASSEETFGGELFF
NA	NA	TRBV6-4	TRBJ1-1	TGTGCCAGCAGTGACTCGTTCTATACGGACACTGAAGCTTTCTTT	CASSDSFYTDTEAFF
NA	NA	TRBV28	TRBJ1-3	TGTGCCAGCAGTGGGAGCTCTGGAAACACCATATATTTT	CASSGSSGNTIYF
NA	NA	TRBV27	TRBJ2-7	TGTGCCAGCAGTTTCAGGGTGGGGGAAACCTACGAGCAGTACTTC	CASSFRVGETYEQYF
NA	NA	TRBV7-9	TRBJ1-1	TGTGCCAGCAGCCCGCGGGGCAGGGAAGGAGCTGAAGCTTTCTTT	CASSPRGREGAEAFF
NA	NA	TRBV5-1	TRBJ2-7	TGCGCCAGCAGCTTGTTGACGGGAGACGCGAAGCAGTACTTC	CASSLLTGDAKQYF
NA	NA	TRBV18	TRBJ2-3	TGTGCCAGCTCACCAGGGAGCACAGGCGATACGCAGTATTTT	CASSPGSTGDTQYF
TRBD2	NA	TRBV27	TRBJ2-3	TGTGCCAGCAGTCTAGCGGGAGGGTACACAGATACGCAGTATTTT	CASSLAGGYTDTQYF
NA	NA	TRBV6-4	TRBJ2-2	TGTGCCAGCAGTGACCTAGTCACCGGGGAGCTGTTTTTT	CASSDLVTGELFF
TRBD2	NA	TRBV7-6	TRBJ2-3	TGTGCCAGCAGCTTATACCGGGGGGACACAGATACGCAGTATTTT	CASSLYRGDTDTQYF
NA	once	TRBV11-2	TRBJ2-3	TGTGCCAGCAGCTTATATTCGGGCACAGATACGCAGTATTTT	CASSLYSGTDTQYF
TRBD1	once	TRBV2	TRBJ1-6	TGTGCCAGCAGGCCGGACAGGGGTGGTTCACCCCTCCACTTT	CASRPDRGGSPLHF
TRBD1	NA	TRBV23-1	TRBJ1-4	TGCGCCAGCAGTCAAAACAGGGGGGCGTTCGAAAAACTGTTTTTT	CASSQNRGAFEKLFF
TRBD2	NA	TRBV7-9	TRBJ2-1	TGTGCCAGCAGCCCGGGGAGGGGAGGCCAGTTCTTC	CASSPGRGGQFF
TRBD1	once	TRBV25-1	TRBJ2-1	TGTGCCAGCGGTAAGGGACAGGGTAACAATGAGCAGTTCTTC	CASGKGQGNNEQFF
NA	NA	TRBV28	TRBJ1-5	TGTGCCAGCAGCGAGAGCAATCAGCCCCAGCATTTT	CASSESNQPQHF
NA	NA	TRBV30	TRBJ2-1	TGTGCCTGGAGTGGCCTCGGGGATACGAGCAAGTTCTTC	CAWSGLGDTSKFF
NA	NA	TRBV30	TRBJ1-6	TGTGCCTGGAGTGTACAGACCTCCACCGCTTATAATTCACCCCTCCACTTT	CAWSVQTSTAYNSPLHF
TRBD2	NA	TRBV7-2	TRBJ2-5	TGTGCCAGCAGCCGGCGGGCGGGGGAAGAGACCCAGTACTTC	CASSRRAGEETQYF
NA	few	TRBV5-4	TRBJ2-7	TGTGCCAGCAGCTTTTACCCTAAGGATAAGCAGTACTTC	CASSFYPKDKQYF
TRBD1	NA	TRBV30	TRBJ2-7	TGTGCCTGGAGTGTTAGACAGGGGAGCTACGAGCAGTACTTC	CAWSVRQGSYEQYF
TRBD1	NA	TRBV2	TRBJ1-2	TGTGCCAGCAGTGATATGGGACAGGAGTATGGCTACACCTTC	CASSDMGQEYGYTF
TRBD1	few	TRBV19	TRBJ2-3	TGTGCCAGTAGTTCTCGACAGGGGTTCATCACAGATACGCAGTATTTT	CASSSRQGFITDTQYF
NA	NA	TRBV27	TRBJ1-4	TGTGCCAGCAGGTCGGACAGCCCTTCTCCCCATAATGAAAAACTGTTTTTT	CASRSDSPSPHNEKLFF
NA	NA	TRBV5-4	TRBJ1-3	TGTGCCAGCAGCTTTTGGACAGCTAGCAGAAACACCATATATTTT	CASSFWTASRNTIYF
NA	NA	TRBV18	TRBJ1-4	TGTGCCAGCTCACAGGGGCGGACAGATGAAAAACTGTTTTTT	CASSQGRTDEKLFF